A single sample is the source of the 32 T cell receptor beta chains below, sequenced in a study of response to subunit inactivated influenza vaccine. TCRdb reprocessed the RT-PCR reads via MiXCR and lists one record per CDR3 protein. Of 500,000 to 700,000 distinct CDR3 sequences listed, under 30% are singletons. This sample also belongs to another study, concerning T cells expressing NK-cell markers. This second report adds: 5'RACE template switching with UMIs generated TCR beta cDNA.

The source material was CD4+ T cells sorted from PBMCs, sampled approximately 12 days after vaccination. These receptors all come from a man over 45 who received an inactivated influenza vaccine.

This clonotype has only a few counts. The rearrangement links TRBV7-2 to TRBJ2-1, with TRBD2 matching over 9 bases. Germline CDR1 is SGHTA and CDR2 is FQGNSA. The CDR3 sequence is 16 residues long. The trim removed 1 base at V and 4 bases at J, leaving 5 bases unmatched. The CDR3 DNA reads TGTGCCAGCAGCTTAGATTCGGCGGGGGGGTACAATGAGCAGTTCTTC. It translates to CASSLDSAGGYNEQFF. The full variable domain, completed using reference TRBV7-2 and TRBJ2-1, is GAGVSQSPSNKVTEKGKDVELRCDPISGHTALYWYRQSLGQGLEFLIYFQGNSAPDKSGLPSDRFSAERTGGSVSTLTIQRTQQEDSAVYLCASSLDSAGGYNEQFFGPGTRLTVL.

The chain employs TRBV5-1 and TRBJ2-2; 7 bases align to TRBD1. Per the germline V gene, CDR1 is SGHRS and CDR2 is YFSETQ. The CDR3 covers 16 residues. V lost 4 bases, J lost 0 bases, and 6 bases stayed unmatched. CDR3 amino acids: CASSPRTGPNTGELFF. The CDR3 DNA follows: TGCGCCAGCAGCCCGCGGACAGGCCCGAACACCGGGGAGCTGTTTTTT.

This clonotype appeared a few times. The rearrangement links TRBV20-1 to TRBJ1-6; D unresolved. Germline loops: CDR1 DFQATT, CDR2 SNEGSKA (reference sequence). V was shortened by 6 bases and J by 5 bases, with 8 bases between the two germline ends. CDR3 length: 12 residues. CDR3 residues: CSANRDNSPLHF. The CDR3 bases are TGCAGTGCCAACAGAGATAATTCACCCCTCCACTTT.

This clonotype was found many times. The chain has TRBV5-6 and TRBJ2-5; 9 bases fit TRBD2. J gave up 0 bases and V 2 bases, and 2 bases lay outside the gene matches. Germline CDR1 is SGHDT and CDR2 is YYEEEE. There are 15 residues in the CDR3. The CDR3 sequence is CASSFAGGYQETQYF. CDR3 bases: TGTGCCAGCAGCTTCGCGGGAGGGTACCAAGAGACCCAGTACTTC.

V gene TRBV4-1 combines with J gene TRBJ2-5; a weak D match, TRBD2 (5 bases). The CDR3 consists of 14 residues. Trimming took off 1 base at V and 2 bases at J, with 8 bases between the two ends. Germline loops: CDR1 MGHRA, CDR2 YSYEKL. The DNA for the CDR3 is TGCGCCAGCAGCCAAGGGCTAGCACAAGAGACCCAGTACTTC. It translates to CASSQGLAQETQYF.

V and J are TRBV10-3 and TRBJ1-2, with a tentative D call TRBD1 (5 bases). Germline CDR1 is ENHRY and CDR2 is SYGVKD. The CDR3 totals 19 residues. V was shortened by 2 bases and J by 3 bases, with 25 bases between the two germline ends. In DNA, the CDR3 is TGTGCCATCAGTGAGGGGGGTGTGTTCGGGGTAGGGGAGGACTATGGCTACACCTTC. Translation gives CAISEGGVFGVGEDYGYTF.

In this sample, this clonotype turned up a few times. The gene calls are TRBV18 and TRBJ2-5; 9 bases fit TRBD2. Trimming removed 2 bases from V and 4 bases from J; junction bases left unmatched: 8. This CDR3 is 16 amino acids long. Germline-derived CDR1 and CDR2 are KGHSH and LQKENI. This chain's CDR3 is CASSPRRTSVGETQYF. CDR3 in DNA: TGTGCCAGCTCACCAAGGAGGACTAGCGTGGGAGAGACCCAGTACTTC. Full variable domain (rest looked up from reference TRBV18 and TRBJ2-5): NAGVMQNPRHLVRRRGQEARLRCSPMKGHSHVYWYRQLPEEGLKFMVYLQKENIIDESGMPKERFSAEFPKEGPSILRIQQVVRGDSAAYFCASSPRRTSVGETQYFGPGTRLLVL.

This clonotype turned up a few times. V and J are TRBV5-5 and TRBJ1-1; D gene uncertain. Trimming removed 4 bases at V and 3 bases at J, with 16 bases between. Germline V lookup: CDR1 SGHKS, CDR2 YYEKEE (reference sequence). The CDR3 covers 15 residues. The CDR3 here is CASSPQGRGDTEAFF. The CDR3 DNA is TGTGCCAGCAGCCCCCAAGGGCGCGGGGACACTGAAGCTTTCTTT.

The chain joins TRBV20-1 to TRBJ2-5, with 8 bases aligning to TRBD1. Germline CDR1 is DFQATT and CDR2 is SNEGSKA (reference sequence). Losses at the gene ends were 6 bases for V and 5 bases for J; bases not matched to a gene: 11. This CDR3 contains 14 residues. Written as DNA, the CDR3 is TGCAGTGCCGCGTCCAGGGGGCGCTGGGAGACCCAGTACTTC. It translates to CSAASRGRWETQYF.

This clonotype was seen a handful of times. This chain connects TRBV5-1 to TRBJ2-1; 15 nucleotides line up with TRBD2. The length of the CDR3 is 17 residues. After removal of 4 bases from V and 15 bases from J, the junction contained 17 bases not matched to a gene. CDR1 and CDR2 (germline): SGHRS, YFSETQ. The chain's CDR3 is CASSRLTGTSGRTTGFF. CDR3 nucleotide sequence: TGCGCCAGCAGCCGCCTAACCGGGACTAGCGGGAGGACTACCGGGTTCTTC.

The CDR3 DNA sequence: TGCGCCAGCAGCACCCCGGGACAGAAAATCCGCGAGCAGTACTTC. This gives the protein CASSTPGQKIREQYF. This sequence joins TRBV4-1 and TRBJ2-7; 7 nucleotides align to TRBD1. This CDR3 comprises 15 residues. Germline CDR1 and CDR2: MGHRA and YSYEKL. The J segment lost 6 bases and the V segment lost 5 bases, leaving 13 bases of the junction unmatched.

This clonotype was picked up many times. This rearrangement joins TRBV5-1 to TRBJ2-1; 10 bases are shared with TRBD2. The CDR3 totals 16 residues. Germline V gene lookup returns CDR1 SGHRS and CDR2 YFSETQ. V was clipped by 4 bases and J by 0 bases; unmatched bases: 4. Written as DNA, the CDR3 is TGCGCCAGCAGCCCTAGCGGGGGAAGCTCCTACAATGAGCAGTTCTTC. Translating gives CASSPSGGSSYNEQFF.

In its sample, this clonotype was seen a few times. CDR3 residues: CASSLGLNFYEQYF. CDR3 coding DNA: TGTGCCAGCAGCTTAGGGCTGAACTTCTACGAGCAGTACTTC. V gene TRBV7-2 combines with J gene TRBJ2-7; D unclear. This CDR3 is 14 amino acids long. CDR1 and CDR2 (germline): SGHTA, FQGNSA. V lost 1 base and J lost 3, with 10 bases in between.

This clonotype was found a few times. The chain links TRBV20-1 to TRBJ1-1; D is possibly TRBD1 (5 bases). The CDR3 is 13 residues long. Germline V gene data show CDR1 as DFQATT and CDR2 as SNEGSKA (reference sequence). V lost 2 bases to trimming and J lost 7 bases, with 14 bases between them. CDR3 amino acids: CSARSVHGGEAFF. CDR3 nucleotides: TGCAGTGCTAGATCGGTCCACGGGGGTGAAGCTTTCTTT.

V usage is TRBV12-3 or TRBV12-4 and J usage is TRBJ1-2; D unclear. The CDR3 is made up of 13 amino acids. Trimming left V 0 bases short and J 10 bases short, with 12 bases between. CDR3 protein: CASSLAAGNLYTF. In nucleotides, the CDR3 is TGTGCCAGCAGTTTAGCAGCGGGGAACCTCTACACCTTC.

This chain joins TRBV6-2 or TRBV6-3 and TRBJ2-3; 8 bases are a match to TRBD2. This CDR3 has 16 residues. From germline, CDR1 is MNHEY and CDR2 SVGEGT. Trimming at V came to 8 bases and at J to 0 bases, leaving 10 bases not matched to a gene. The CDR3 region is CASSTGGRHSTDTQYF. The CDR3 nucleotides are TGTGCCAGCTCTACGGGGGGGCGGCATAGCACAGATACGCAGTATTTT.

This clonotype occurred a few times. The chain recombines TRBV20-1 with TRBJ2-7; 7 bases line up with TRBD2. CDR1 is DFQATT, CDR2 SNEGSKA, per germline (reference sequence). The V and J ends lost 3 bases and 3 bases, in that order; junction bases with no gene match: 8. CDR3 length: 14 residues. The CDR3 reads CSARRAGNIYEQYF. Written as DNA, the CDR3 is TGCAGTGCTAGGAGAGCGGGAAATATCTACGAGCAGTACTTC.

A few counts support this clonotype. The V gene is TRBV29-1, the J gene TRBJ2-2; 9 bases fit TRBD1. The CDR3 contains 15 residues. Per germline, CDR1 SQVTM and CDR2 ANQGSEA. The junction had 13 bases not matched to a gene; V was cut back by 8 bases and J by 6 bases. The CDR3 DNA sequence: TGCAGCTCCCTAGGACAGGGGCAAGGGTCCGGGGAGCTGTTTTTT. Protein product: CSSLGQGQGSGELFF.

This chain links TRBV4-1 with TRBJ2-1; 7 positions match TRBD1. The CDR3 extends over 16 amino acids. V trimming: 1 base; J trimming: 4 bases; junction bases outside the gene matches: 7. Germline values: CDR1 MGHRA, CDR2 YSYEKL. The chain's CDR3 is CASSQGGGRGYNEQFF. CDR3 coding DNA: TGCGCCAGCAGCCAAGGAGGGGGCAGGGGATACAATGAGCAGTTCTTC.

This clonotype was counted only a few times. The chain links TRBV9 to TRBJ2-5; either TRBD1 or TRBD2 may supply D (7 bases each). The germline V gene has CDR1 SGDLS and CDR2 YYNGEE. There are 15 residues in the CDR3. V shed 2 bases and J shed 5 bases, with 16 bases lying between them. Written as DNA, the CDR3 is TGTGCCAGCAGCGTCCGGGCCCAGGGGGGGGAGACCCAGTACTTC. This sequence encodes CASSVRAQGGETQYF.

This clonotype was recorded only once. The germline gene is not matched at one end of the junction; a read error may be the cause. This chain links TRBV29-1 with TRBJ2-3, with 7 bases lining up with TRBD2. CDR3 length: 15 residues. Germline assignment: CDR1 SQVTM and CDR2 ANQGSEA. The CDR3, as DNA: TGCAGCGTTGTTCGGGTCGCGGGAGTTTCAGATACGCAGTCTTTT. This gives the protein CSVVRVAGVSDTQSF.

This clonotype was recorded at least ten times. J is TRBJ1-5 and V is TRBV4-3, with 9 nucleotides matching TRBD1. The CDR3 spans 19 residues. Per germline, CDR1 LGHNA and CDR2 YSLEER. With V trimmed by 4 bases and J by 0 bases, 13 bases remained unmatched. This CDR3 reads CASSPQTGTGYNSNQPQHF. CDR3 bases: TGCGCCAGCAGCCCTCAGACCGGGACAGGGTACAATAGCAATCAGCCCCAGCATTTT.

The chain uses TRBV4-1 and TRBJ2-1; D is unresolved. V gave up 4 bases and J gave up 9 bases, with 13 bases separating them. The CDR3 runs to 13 residues. Germline lookup yields CDR1 MGHRA and CDR2 YSYEKL. This CDR3 is CASSREWRSEQFF. The DNA of the CDR3 is TGCGCCAGCAGCCGAGAATGGCGGAGTGAGCAGTTCTTC.

This clonotype was counted between two and nine times. V gene TRBV5-5 combines with J gene TRBJ2-1; no firm D call. CDR1 and CDR2 from the germline V gene are SGHKS and YYEKEE (reference sequence). The CDR3 runs 13 residues. The V end was cut by 5 bases, the J end by 5 bases, with 11 bases between. The chain's CDR3 is CASSSDLDNEQFF. Here the CDR3 DNA reads TGTGCCAGCAGTTCGGACCTAGACAATGAGCAGTTCTTC.

The chain combines TRBV7-2 with TRBJ2-7; D ambiguous. The germline CDR1 and CDR2 sequences are SGHTA and FQGNSA. V was clipped by 1 base and J by 4 bases, with 11 bases between them. CDR3 length: 14 residues. CDR3 amino acids: CASSLGPRAYEQYF. CDR3 bases: TGTGCCAGCAGCTTAGGTCCGCGTGCGTACGAGCAGTACTTC.

The CDR3: CASSPGGAYNSPLHF. CDR3 in DNA: TGTGCCAGCAGCCCGGGAGGCGCCTATAATTCACCCCTCCACTTT. The rearrangement links TRBV6-2 or TRBV6-3 to TRBJ1-6; D call uncertain. From germline, CDR1 is MNHEY and CDR2 SVGEGT. The CDR3 extends over 15 amino acids. The ends were cut back, 6 bases at V and 2 bases at J, with 11 bases in the middle.

V and J are TRBV4-3 and TRBJ2-1; the D is unclear. CDR3 length: 15 amino acids. The germline V and J ends were trimmed by 0 bases and 0 bases, with 6 bases remaining between them. Germline CDR1 is LGHNA and CDR2 is YSLEER. The CDR3 nucleotides read TGCGCCAGCAGCCAAGAAGTGGGCTCCTACAATGAGCAGTTCTTC. Translation gives CASSQEVGSYNEQFF.

The rearrangement uses TRBV20-1 and TRBJ1-5; possibly TRBD1 for D (5 bases). The V end lost 6 bases, the J end lost 0 bases, and 12 bases lay between the germline ends. Germline-derived CDR1 and CDR2 are DFQATT and SNEGSKA (reference sequence). The CDR3 loop spans 14 amino acids. The CDR3: CSAGDGNSNQPQHF. CDR3 coding DNA: TGCAGTGCGGGGGACGGTAATAGCAATCAGCCCCAGCATTTT.

The chain joins TRBV5-1 to TRBJ2-3, with D maybe TRBD1 (7 bases). This CDR3 has 17 amino acids. Trimming pared 0 bases from V and 5 bases from J, leaving 19 bases between. In germline, CDR1 is SGHRS, CDR2 YFSETQ. In DNA, the CDR3 is TGCGCCAGCAGCTTGGAAGACAGTCAGCAGGGGGGAGATACGCAGTATTTT. Its translation: CASSLEDSQQGGDTQYF.

The gene calls are TRBV3-1 and TRBJ2-3; TRBD1 agrees at 9 bases. CDR3 length: 16 residues. Germline V lookup: CDR1 LGHDT, CDR2 YNNKEL (reference sequence). V was pared by 4 bases and J by 2 bases, with 7 bases of the junction left unmatched. The CDR3 loop is CASSRGGTGPTDTQYF. CDR3 coding DNA: TGTGCCAGCAGCCGAGGCGGGACAGGGCCCACAGATACGCAGTATTTT.

V usage is TRBV6-2 or TRBV6-3 and J usage is TRBJ2-1, with D perhaps matching TRBD1 (6 bases). Trimming removed 5 bases from V and 9 bases from J, with 14 bases in between. The CDR3 is made up of 13 amino acids. Germline assignment: CDR1 MNHEY and CDR2 SVGEGT. As DNA, the CDR3 is TGTGCCAGCAGTCCCGACAGGAGAGGTGAGCAGTTCTTC. This codes for CASSPDRRGEQFF.

The chain links TRBV7-8 to TRBJ2-7; tentative D call: TRBD1 (7 bases). With 2 bases removed from V and 5 bases from J, the gap between germline ends came to 13 bases. Per germline, CDR1 SGHVS and CDR2 FQNEAQ. CDR3 length: 14 amino acids. The CDR3: CASSLSAGGHEQYF. The CDR3 bases are TGTGCCAGCAGCTTATCTGCAGGGGGGCACGAGCAGTACTTC.